This T cell receptor beta chain was retrieved from a study of T cell repertoires in cytomegalovirus infection. From germline, CDR1 is MNHEY and CDR2 SVGAGI. CDR3 length equals 13 residues. V dropped 3 bases and J dropped 5 bases, with 10 bases sitting between them. TCRdb recomputed calls from the reads with MiXCR, one row per CDR3 protein. The sample consists of roughly 120,000 distinct CDR3 sequences, roughly 30% of them appearing once. Ten or more counts support this clonotype. The antigen remains unidentified. The material sequenced was CD8+ T cells from cultured PBMCs, taken from culture after CMV antigen stimulation. The source is a human donor in good health (CMV status not recorded). Some clones in this sample may be carry-over from other donors' samples. This chain links TRBV6-5 with TRBJ1-1, with a weak D call TRBD1 (5 bases). This chain's CDR3 is CASSYLEGTEAFF. The CDR3 region has the DNA TGTGCCAGCAGTTATTTGGAGGGGACTGAAGCTTTCTTT.